The 10 T cell receptor beta chains listed next were all sequenced from one sample in a study of T cell responses to AZD1222 COVID-19 vaccine. Here immunoSEQ multiplex PCR was the method, and the copy in TCRdb shows in-frame clones only, minus some. The sample carries over 55,000 clones, 84% recorded once. Sequences were derived from peripheral blood, sampled on day 0 of AZD1222 vaccination. Every receptor here comes from an adult in good health.

This clone occurred once. The chain couples TRBV28 to TRBJ2-7; 7 nucleotides match TRBD1. Germline-derived CDR1 and CDR2 are MDHEN and SYDVKM. V lost 8 bases, J lost 3 bases, and 7 bases stayed unmatched. CDR3 length equals 13 residues. CDR3 residues: CASGRQGYYEQYF. CDR3 nucleotide sequence: TGTGCCAGCGGGAGACAGGGATACTACGAGCAGTACTTC.

V gene TRBV20-1 combines with J gene TRBJ1-1; 7 bases line up with TRBD1. Trimming took 7 bases from V and 2 from J; bases not matched to a gene: 1. The germline V gene has CDR1 DFQATT and CDR2 SNEGSKA (reference sequence). The CDR3 is made up of 11 amino acids. CDR3 region: CSGTGNTEAFF. The CDR3 nucleotides read TGCAGTGGGACAGGCAACACTGAAGCTTTCTTT.

This clone has just a few counts. The CDR3 protein is CASSEGGNEQYF. The CDR3 DNA follows: TGTGCCAGCAGTGAAGGAGGGAACGAGCAGTACTTC. The rearrangement joins TRBV2 to TRBJ2-7, with a tentative D call TRBD2 (5 bases). Trimming removed 1 base from V and 5 bases from J, with 6 bases in between. The CDR3 runs 12 residues. Germline CDR1 and CDR2: SNHLY and FYNNEI.

This clone has a single count. The chain has TRBV6-5 and TRBJ1-5; D unresolved. The germline V gene has CDR1 MNHEY and CDR2 SVGAGI. V lost 3 bases and J 7 bases, leaving 10 bases between the germline ends. There are 13 residues in the CDR3. The DNA of the CDR3 is TGTGCCAGCAGTTATGAGGGTGGCCAGCCCCAGCATTTT. It yields the protein CASSYEGGQPQHF.

This rearrangement joins TRBV28 to TRBJ1-5; TRBD1 aligns across 7 bases. The V gene's germline CDR1 is MDHEN and CDR2 SYDVKM. The CDR3 has 17 residues. Losses at the gene ends were 7 bases for V and 0 bases for J; bases not matched to a gene: 12. The CDR3 spells CASTPSLRGNSNQPQHF. The CDR3 DNA follows: TGTGCCAGCACCCCCTCTCTCAGGGGGAATAGCAATCAGCCCCAGCATTTT. The complete variable domain, with remaining parts taken from reference TRBV28 and TRBJ1-5, reads DVKVTQSSRYLVKRTGEKVFLECVQDMDHENMFWYRQDPGLGLRLIYFSYDVKMKEKGDIPEGYSVSREKKERFSLILESASTNQTSMYLCASTPSLRGNSNQPQHFGDGTRLSIL.

This rearrangement joins TRBV5-8 to TRBJ2-5; a weak D match, TRBD1 (6 bases). Trimming took 4 bases from V and 0 from J, leaving 10 bases between them. Germline CDR1 and CDR2: SGHTS and YDEGEE. The CDR3 totals 14 residues. The CDR3 loop is CASSLTGYQETQYF. CDR3 bases: TGTGCCAGCAGCCTTACAGGGTACCAAGAGACCCAGTACTTC.

The CDR3 region is CASSYQAGGFYEQYF. The CDR3 nucleotides are TGTGCCAGCAGTTACCAGGCAGGGGGGTTCTACGAGCAGTACTTC. The rearrangement uses TRBV6-5 and TRBJ2-7, with D maybe TRBD1 (7 bases). The germline V gene encodes CDR1 MNHEY and CDR2 SVGAGI. This CDR3 spans 15 amino acids. V was clipped by 2 bases and J by 3 bases, with 14 bases between them.

The chain combines TRBV18 with TRBJ1-1; 10 bases are shared with TRBD1. The ends lost 1 base at V and 4 bases at J; junction bases unmatched: 3. Germline V lookup: CDR1 KGHSH, CDR2 LQKENI. The CDR3 totals 15 residues. The CDR3 DNA reads as TGTGCCAGCTCACCACGGGACAGGGGAAGCACTGAAGCTTTCTTT. It translates to CASSPRDRGSTEAFF.

This chain links TRBV6-5 with TRBJ2-7, with 9 positions matching TRBD2. There are 15 residues in the CDR3. V shed 2 bases, J shed 0 bases, and the junction held 2 bases outside the gene matches. Germline-derived CDR1 and CDR2 are MNHEY and SVGAGI. The chain's CDR3 is CASSYRLADSYEQYF. The CDR3 nucleotides read TGTGCCAGCAGTTACAGACTAGCGGACTCCTACGAGCAGTACTTC.

This chain joins TRBV11-2 and TRBJ1-6; 7 bases fit TRBD1. This CDR3 is built from 16 residues. V shed 7 bases and J 5 bases; nucleotides not matched to a gene: 11. Germline-derived CDR1 and CDR2 are SGHAT and FQNNGV. In DNA form, the CDR3 reads TGTGCCAGCACCGTGGAAGGGGGCGCGGATAATTCACCCCTCCACTTT. The encoded protein is CASTVEGGADNSPLHF. The entire variable domain, with the rest obtained from reference TRBV11-2 and TRBJ1-6, is as follows: EAGVAQSPRYKIIEKRQSVAFWCNPISGHATLYWYQQILGQGPKLLIQFQNNGVVDDSQLPKDRFSAERLKGVDSTLKIQPAKLEDSAVYLCASTVEGGADNSPLHFGNGTRLTVT.